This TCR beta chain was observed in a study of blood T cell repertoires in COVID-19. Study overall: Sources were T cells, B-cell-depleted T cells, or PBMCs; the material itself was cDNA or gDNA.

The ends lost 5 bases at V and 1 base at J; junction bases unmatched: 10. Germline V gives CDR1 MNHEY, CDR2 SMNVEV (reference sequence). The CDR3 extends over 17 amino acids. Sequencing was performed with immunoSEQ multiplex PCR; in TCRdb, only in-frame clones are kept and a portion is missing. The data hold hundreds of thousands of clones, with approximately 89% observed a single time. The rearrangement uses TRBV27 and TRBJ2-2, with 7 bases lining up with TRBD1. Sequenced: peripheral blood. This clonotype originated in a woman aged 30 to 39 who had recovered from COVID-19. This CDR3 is CASSPMKGALNTGELFF. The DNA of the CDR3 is TGTGCCAGCAGTCCGATGAAGGGGGCGTTGAACACCGGGGAGCTGTTTTTT.